A single sample is the source of the 7 T cell receptor beta chains below, sequenced in a study of CD8+ T cells in alopecia areata. Treatment reported: oral pan-JAK inhibitor, 5-10 mg twice daily. Following RNA extraction, reverse transcription yielded cDNA that acted as the sequencing template. Here immunoSEQ multiplex PCR was the method, and the copy in TCRdb shows in-frame clones only, minus some. The sample yields about 200,000 clones, roughly 64% seen once. Sequenced material: CD4+ T cells sorted from blood, taken at week 24, from a patient treated with tofacitinib. The source is a human donor with alopecia areata.

J is TRBJ1-6 and V is TRBV11-2, with 7 bases identical to TRBD1. Germline loops: CDR1 SGHAT, CDR2 FQNNGV. Losses at the gene ends were 1 base for V and 10 bases for J; bases not matched to a gene: 10. This CDR3 region has 16 residues. The CDR3 nucleotides are TGTGCCAGCAGCTTAGGAGCAGGGGGACTAGCCTCACCCCTCCACTTT. Translated: CASSLGAGGLASPLHF. Combining the CDR3 with reference TRBV11-2 and TRBJ1-6 gives the whole variable domain EAGVAQSPRYKIIEKRQSVAFWCNPISGHATLYWYQQILGQGPKLLIQFQNNGVVDDSQLPKDRFSAERLKGVDSTLKIQPAKLEDSAVYLCASSLGAGGLASPLHFGNGTRLTVT.

The chain recombines TRBV10-3 with TRBJ2-3; unclear D gene. V lost 5 bases to trimming and J lost 1 base, with 10 bases between them. There are 14 residues in the CDR3. Germline V CDR1 and CDR2: ENHRY, SYGVKD. CDR3 loop: CAISTRAGTDTQYF. CDR3 in DNA: TGTGCCATCAGTACACGGGCGGGCACAGATACGCAGTATTTT.

This clone showed up just a few times. This rearrangement joins TRBV7-2 to TRBJ2-5; possibly TRBD1 or TRBD2 for D (6 bases each). The CDR3 extends over 13 amino acids. Looked up from germline, CDR1 is SGHTA and CDR2 is FQGNSA. V was clipped by 7 bases and J by 5 bases, with 14 bases between them. Here the CDR3 reads CASTPGAGETQYF. In nucleotides, the CDR3 is TGTGCCAGCACCCCGGGGGCGGGGGAGACCCAGTACTTC.

This sequence joins TRBV5-6 and TRBJ1-2; D gene unclear. Trimming cost V 3 bases and J 4 bases, with 13 bases left between them. CDR1 SGHDT and CDR2 YYEEEE come from the germline V gene. The CDR3 loop spans 14 amino acids. CDR3 residues: CASSSAAQTYGYTF. The CDR3 DNA is TGTGCCAGCAGCTCGGCGGCCCAGACCTATGGCTACACCTTC.

A note on this clone: The germline gene is not matched at one end of the junction; a read error may be the cause. The chain is built from TRBV20-1 and TRBJ2-7; D is ambiguous. The CDR3 length is 11 residues. Germline V lookup: CDR1 DFQATT, CDR2 SNEGSKA (reference sequence). The CDR3, as DNA: TGCAGTGCTAGAGACCGGACGCGGATCCACTTC. Its translation is CSARDRTRIHF.

This clone was seen only a few times. The chain carries TRBV2 and TRBJ1-5; D ambiguous. This CDR3 contains 15 residues. Germline-derived CDR1 and CDR2 are SNHLY and FYNNEI. V dropped 3 bases and J dropped 6 bases, with 15 bases sitting between them. The CDR3 region has the DNA TGTGCCAGCAGTGAGGTGGATAGCAGGTCTCAGCCCCAGCATTTT. Its protein is CASSEVDSRSQPQHF.

This clone occurred a few times. V and J are TRBV7-2 and TRBJ2-2; 11 bases match TRBD2. The CDR3 contains 17 residues. In germline, CDR1 is SGHTA, CDR2 FQGNSA. The trim removed 5 bases at V and 6 bases at J, leaving 11 bases unmatched. The CDR3 here is CASSHRGGSGRAGELFF. CDR3 sequence (DNA): TGTGCCAGCAGCCACCGAGGGGGTAGCGGGAGGGCCGGGGAGCTGTTTTTT.